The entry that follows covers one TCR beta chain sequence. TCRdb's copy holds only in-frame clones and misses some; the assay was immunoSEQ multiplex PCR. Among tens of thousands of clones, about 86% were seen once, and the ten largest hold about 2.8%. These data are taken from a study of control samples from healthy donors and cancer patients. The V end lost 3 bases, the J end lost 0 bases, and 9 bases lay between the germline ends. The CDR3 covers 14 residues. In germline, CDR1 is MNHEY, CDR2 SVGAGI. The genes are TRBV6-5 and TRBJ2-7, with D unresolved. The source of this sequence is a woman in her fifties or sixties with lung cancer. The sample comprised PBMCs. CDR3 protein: CASSYLGISYEQYF. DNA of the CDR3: TGTGCCAGCAGTTATCTGGGGATCTCCTACGAGCAGTACTTC.